This T cell receptor beta chain was sequenced in a study of blood T cell repertoires in COVID-19. Overall study: The United States, Italy and Spain provided the acute and convalescent COVID-19 samples. Sources were T cells, B-cell-depleted T cells, or PBMCs; the material itself was cDNA or gDNA.

As handled by the study authors: How many nucleated cells were present was estimated from reference gene primer amplification. The assay was immunoSEQ multiplex PCR, and TCRdb's table has in-frame clones only and misses some. V and J calls and clone size follow that table, whereas D and trimming were derived from the DNA. Of over 60,000 clones listed, roughly 82% are singletons. The V segment lost 7 bases and the J segment 6 bases; nucleotides outside the gene matches: 15. The CDR3 spans 16 residues. Germline loops: CDR1 SGHNT, CDR2 YYREEE (reference sequence). The clonotype comes from a man older than 75 with active COVID-19. Source material: peripheral blood. The chain employs TRBV5-4 and TRBJ2-1, with TRBD2 identical over 8 bases. CDR3 loop: CASLSTGTRSINEQFF. DNA of the CDR3: TGTGCCAGCCTATCCACCGGGACTAGAAGCATCAATGAGCAGTTCTTC.